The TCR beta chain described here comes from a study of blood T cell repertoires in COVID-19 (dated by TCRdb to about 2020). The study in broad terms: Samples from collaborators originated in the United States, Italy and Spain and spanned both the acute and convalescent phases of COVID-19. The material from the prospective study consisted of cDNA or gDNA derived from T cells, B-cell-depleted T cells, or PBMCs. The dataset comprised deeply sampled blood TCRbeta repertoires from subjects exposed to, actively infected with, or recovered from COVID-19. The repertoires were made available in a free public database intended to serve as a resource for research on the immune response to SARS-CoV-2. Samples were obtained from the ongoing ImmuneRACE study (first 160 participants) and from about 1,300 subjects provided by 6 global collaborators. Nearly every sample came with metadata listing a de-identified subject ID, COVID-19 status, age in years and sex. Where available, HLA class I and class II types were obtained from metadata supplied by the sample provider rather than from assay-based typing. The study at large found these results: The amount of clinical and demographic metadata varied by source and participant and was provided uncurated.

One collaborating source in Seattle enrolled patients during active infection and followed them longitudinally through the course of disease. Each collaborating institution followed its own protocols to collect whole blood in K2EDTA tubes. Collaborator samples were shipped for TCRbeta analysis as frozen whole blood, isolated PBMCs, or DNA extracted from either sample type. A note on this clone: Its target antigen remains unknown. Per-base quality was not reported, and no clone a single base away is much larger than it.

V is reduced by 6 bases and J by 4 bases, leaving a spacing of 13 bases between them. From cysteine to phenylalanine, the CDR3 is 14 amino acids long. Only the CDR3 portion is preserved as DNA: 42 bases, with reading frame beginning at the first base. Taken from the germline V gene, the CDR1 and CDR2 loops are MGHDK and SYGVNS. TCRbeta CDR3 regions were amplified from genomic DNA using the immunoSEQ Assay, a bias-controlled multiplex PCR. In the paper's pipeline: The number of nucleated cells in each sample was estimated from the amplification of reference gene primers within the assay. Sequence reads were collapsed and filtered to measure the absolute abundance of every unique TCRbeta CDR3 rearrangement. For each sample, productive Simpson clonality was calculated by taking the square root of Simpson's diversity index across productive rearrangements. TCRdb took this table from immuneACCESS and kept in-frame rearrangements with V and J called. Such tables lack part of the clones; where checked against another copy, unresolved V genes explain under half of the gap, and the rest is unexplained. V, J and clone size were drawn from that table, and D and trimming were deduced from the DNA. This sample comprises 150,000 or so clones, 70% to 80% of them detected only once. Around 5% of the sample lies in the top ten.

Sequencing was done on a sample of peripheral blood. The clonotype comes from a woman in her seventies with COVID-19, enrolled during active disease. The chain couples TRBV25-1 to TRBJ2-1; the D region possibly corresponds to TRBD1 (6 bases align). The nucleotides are TGTGCCAGCAGCTCCTCACAGGGATACAATGAGCAGTTCTTC. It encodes CASSSSQGYNEQFF.